This is a list of T cell receptor beta chains from one sample in a study of blood T cell repertoires in COVID-19. Method: immunoSEQ multiplex PCR; TCRdb's copy keeps in-frame clones and lacks some. The data show 200,000 to 300,000 clones, over 80% seen once. Specimen: PBMCs or T cells enriched from blood (not recorded which). These receptor sequences come from a man aged 45-65 years who had been exposed to COVID-19. CDR3s include the opening cysteine and the closing phenylalanine or tryptophan. The order of the fields is V gene, J gene, CDR3 protein.

TRBV5-1	TRBJ2-7	CASSRRDLGAYEQYF
TRBV12-3/TRBV12-4	TRBJ1-4	CASSLYGSEKLFF
TRBV9	TRBJ2-2	CASSPRTSGIFTGELFF
TRBV19	TRBJ1-4	CASSIVGAEEKLFF
TRBV4-2	TRBJ2-4	CASSQDYGTPTSF
TRBV30	TRBJ1-5	CAWGDRGFVQPQHF
TRBV7-3	TRBJ1-6	CASSLQRGLPNSPLHF
TRBV2	TRBJ1-2	CASSGPYTGSYGYTF
TRBV7-3	TRBJ2-3	CASSSVGGIFSTDTQYF
TRBV5-8	TRBJ1-5	CASSGRTGGVYSNQPQHF
TRBV5-1	TRBJ1-5	CASSLAGGRDQPQHF